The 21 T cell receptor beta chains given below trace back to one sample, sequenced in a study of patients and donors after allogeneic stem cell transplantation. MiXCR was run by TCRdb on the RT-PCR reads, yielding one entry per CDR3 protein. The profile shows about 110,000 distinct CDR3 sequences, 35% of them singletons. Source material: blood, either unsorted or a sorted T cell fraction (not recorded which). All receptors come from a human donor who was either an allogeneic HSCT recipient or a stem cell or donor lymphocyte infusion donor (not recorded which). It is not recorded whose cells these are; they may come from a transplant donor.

CDR3 coding DNA: TGCGCCAGCAGCCATCCCTTCTCAGATACGCAGTATTTT. Protein sequence: CASSHPFSDTQYF. The chain employs TRBV4-3 and TRBJ2-3; D ambiguous. This CDR3 comprises 13 residues. Looked up from germline, CDR1 is LGHNA and CDR2 is YSLEER. The V end was cut by 3 bases, the J end by 4 bases, with 8 bases between.

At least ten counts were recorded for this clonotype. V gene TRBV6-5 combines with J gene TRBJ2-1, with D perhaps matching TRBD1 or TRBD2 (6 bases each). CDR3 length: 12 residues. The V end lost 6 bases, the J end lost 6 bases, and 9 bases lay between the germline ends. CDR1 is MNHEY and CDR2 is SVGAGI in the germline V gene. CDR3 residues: CASRQGGNEQFF. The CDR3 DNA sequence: TGTGCCAGCAGACAGGGAGGCAATGAGCAGTTCTTC.

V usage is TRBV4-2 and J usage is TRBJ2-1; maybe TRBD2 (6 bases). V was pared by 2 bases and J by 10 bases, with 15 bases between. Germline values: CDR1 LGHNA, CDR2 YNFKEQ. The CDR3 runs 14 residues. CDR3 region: CASSQPQDYEEQFF. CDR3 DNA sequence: TGTGCCAGCAGCCAACCCCAGGACTACGAGGAGCAGTTCTTC.

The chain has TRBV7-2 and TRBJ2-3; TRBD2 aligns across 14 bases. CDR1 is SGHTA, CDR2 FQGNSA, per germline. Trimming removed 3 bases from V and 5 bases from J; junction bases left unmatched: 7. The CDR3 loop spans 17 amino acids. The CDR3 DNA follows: TGTGCCAGCAGCTTGACTAGCGGGAGGGCCGTGGGAGATACGCAGTATTTT. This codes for CASSLTSGRAVGDTQYF. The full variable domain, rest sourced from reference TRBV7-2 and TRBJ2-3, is GAGVSQSPSNKVTEKGKDVELRCDPISGHTALYWYRQSLGQGLEFLIYFQGNSAPDKSGLPSDRFSAERTGGSVSTLTIQRTQQEDSAVYLCASSLTSGRAVGDTQYFGPGTRLTVL.

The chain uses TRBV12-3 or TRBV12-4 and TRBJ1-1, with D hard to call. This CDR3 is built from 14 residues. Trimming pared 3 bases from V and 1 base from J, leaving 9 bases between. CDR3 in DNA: TGTGCCAGCAGTTTGTGGGTGTCGAACACTGAAGCTTTCTTT. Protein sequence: CASSLWVSNTEAFF.

The CDR3 sequence is CASSLNRGRTSGNTGELFF. CDR3 coding DNA: TGTGCCAGCAGTTTGAACAGGGGGAGGACTAGCGGGAACACCGGGGAGCTGTTTTTT. The chain carries TRBV12-3 or TRBV12-4 and TRBJ2-2, with 10 bases identical to TRBD2. V was pared by 3 bases and J by 1 base, with 11 bases of the junction left unmatched. The CDR3 length is 19 residues.

The CDR3 nucleotides read TGTGCCAGCAGCCCTGGACAGAAATATGGCTACACCTTC. Its translation is CASSPGQKYGYTF. The chain is built from TRBV11-3 and TRBJ1-2, with D maybe TRBD1 (6 bases). This CDR3 has 13 residues. V lost 5 bases, J lost 5 bases, and 12 bases lay in between. The V gene's germline CDR1 is SGHNT and CDR2 YENEEA.

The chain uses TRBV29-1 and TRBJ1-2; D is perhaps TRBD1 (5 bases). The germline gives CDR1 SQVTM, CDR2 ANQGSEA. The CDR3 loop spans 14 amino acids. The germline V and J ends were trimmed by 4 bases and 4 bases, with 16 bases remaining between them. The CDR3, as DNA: TGCAGCGTTGCCGTGGGACCGAGAGGCTATGGCTACACCTTC. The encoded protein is CSVAVGPRGYGYTF. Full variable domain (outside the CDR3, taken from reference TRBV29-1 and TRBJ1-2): SAVISQKPSRDICQRGTSLTIQCQVDSQVTMMFWYRQQPGQSLTLIATANQGSEATYESGFVIDKFPISRPNLTFSTLTVSNMSPEDSSIYLCSVAVGPRGYGYTFGSGTRLTVV.

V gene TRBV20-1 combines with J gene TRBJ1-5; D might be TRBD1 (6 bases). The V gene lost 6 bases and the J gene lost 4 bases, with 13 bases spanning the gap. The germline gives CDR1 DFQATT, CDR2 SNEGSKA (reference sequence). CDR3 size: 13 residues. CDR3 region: CSARGTPNQPQHF. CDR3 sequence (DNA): TGCAGTGCCCGAGGGACACCTAATCAGCCCCAGCATTTT.

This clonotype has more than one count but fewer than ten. The CDR3 region has the DNA TGTGCCAGCGGCATAAAGCGCGGGAGTAACACTGAAGCTTTCTTT. Translated, it gives CASGIKRGSNTEAFF. The chain combines TRBV7-9 with TRBJ1-1; D remains ambiguous. Germline V gene lookup returns CDR1 SEHNR and CDR2 FQNEAQ (reference sequence). The CDR3 contains 15 residues. Trimming removed 8 bases at V and 2 bases at J, with 18 bases between. The whole variable domain, filled in from reference TRBV7-9 and TRBJ1-1, reads DTGVSQNPRHKITKRGQNVTFRCDPISEHNRLYWYRQTLGQGPEFLTYFQNEAQLEKSRLLSDRFSAERPKGSFSTLEIQRTEQGDSAMYLCASGIKRGSNTEAFFGQGTRLTVV.

The CDR3 region is CATSRNDRAYGYTF. The CDR3 DNA sequence: TGTGCCACCAGCAGAAACGACAGAGCCTATGGCTACACCTTC. The chain carries TRBV15 and TRBJ1-2, with D tentatively TRBD1 (5 bases). Trimming took 2 bases from V and 4 from J, leaving 11 bases between them. CDR1 and CDR2 (germline): LNHNV, YYDKDF (reference sequence). The CDR3 has 14 amino acids.

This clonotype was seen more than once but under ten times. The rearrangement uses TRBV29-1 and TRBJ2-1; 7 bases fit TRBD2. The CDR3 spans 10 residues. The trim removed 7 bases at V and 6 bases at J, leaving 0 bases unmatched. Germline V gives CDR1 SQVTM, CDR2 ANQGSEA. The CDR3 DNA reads TGCAGCGGCGGGGGCAATGAGCAGTTCTTC. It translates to CSGGGNEQFF.

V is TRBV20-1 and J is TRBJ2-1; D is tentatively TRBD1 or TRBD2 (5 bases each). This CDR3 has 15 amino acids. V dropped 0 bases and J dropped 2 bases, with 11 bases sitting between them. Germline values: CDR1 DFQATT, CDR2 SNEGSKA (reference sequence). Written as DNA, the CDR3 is TGCAGTGCTAGAGATAGGACGGGACCCTACAATGAGCAGTTCTTC. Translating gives CSARDRTGPYNEQFF.

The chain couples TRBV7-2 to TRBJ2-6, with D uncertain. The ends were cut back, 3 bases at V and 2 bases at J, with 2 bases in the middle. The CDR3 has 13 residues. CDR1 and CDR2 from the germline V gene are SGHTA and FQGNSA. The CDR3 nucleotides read TGTGCCAGCAGCTTGACTGGGGCCAACGTCCTGACTTTC. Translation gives CASSLTGANVLTF.

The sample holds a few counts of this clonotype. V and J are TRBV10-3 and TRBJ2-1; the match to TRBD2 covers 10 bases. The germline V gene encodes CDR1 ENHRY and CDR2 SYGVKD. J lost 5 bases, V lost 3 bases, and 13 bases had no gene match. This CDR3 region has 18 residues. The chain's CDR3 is CAISDPGLAVSPDNEQFF. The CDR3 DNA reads TGTGCCATCAGTGACCCAGGACTAGCGGTGTCCCCCGACAATGAGCAGTTCTTC.

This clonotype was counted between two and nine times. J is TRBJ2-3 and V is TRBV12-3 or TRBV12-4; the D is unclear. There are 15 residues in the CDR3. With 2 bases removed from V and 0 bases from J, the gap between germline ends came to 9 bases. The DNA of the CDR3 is TGTGCCAGCAGTTTAATGTTAGCTAGCACAGATACGCAGTATTTT. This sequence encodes CASSLMLASTDTQYF.

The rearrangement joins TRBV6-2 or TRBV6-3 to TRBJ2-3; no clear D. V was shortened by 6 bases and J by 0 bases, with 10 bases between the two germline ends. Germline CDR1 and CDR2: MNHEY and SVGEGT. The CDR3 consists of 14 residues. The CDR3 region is CASRNSVSTDTQYF. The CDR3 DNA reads TGTGCCAGCAGAAACAGCGTTAGCACAGATACGCAGTATTTT.

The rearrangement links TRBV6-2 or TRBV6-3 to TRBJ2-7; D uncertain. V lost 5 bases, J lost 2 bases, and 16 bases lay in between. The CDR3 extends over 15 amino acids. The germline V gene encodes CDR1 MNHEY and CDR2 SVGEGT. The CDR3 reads CASSHLSKRAYEQYF. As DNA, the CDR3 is TGTGCCAGCAGTCACCTCTCAAAACGTGCCTACGAGCAGTACTTC.

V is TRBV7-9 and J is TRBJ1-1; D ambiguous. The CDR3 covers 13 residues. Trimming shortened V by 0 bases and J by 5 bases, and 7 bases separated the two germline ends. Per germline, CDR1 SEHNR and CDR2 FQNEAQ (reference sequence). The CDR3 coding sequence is TGTGCCAGCAGCTTAGCAGGGATGACTGAAGCTTTCTTT. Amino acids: CASSLAGMTEAFF. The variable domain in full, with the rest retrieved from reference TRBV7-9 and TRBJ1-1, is DTGVSQNPRHKITKRGQNVTFRCDPISEHNRLYWYRQTLGQGPEFLTYFQNEAQLEKSRLLSDRFSAERPKGSFSTLEIQRTEQGDSAMYLCASSLAGMTEAFFGQGTRLTVV.

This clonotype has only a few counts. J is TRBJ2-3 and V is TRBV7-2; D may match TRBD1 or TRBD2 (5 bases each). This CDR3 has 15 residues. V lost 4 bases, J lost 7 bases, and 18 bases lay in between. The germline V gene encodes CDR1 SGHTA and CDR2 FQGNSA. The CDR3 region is CASSSGRRDPYTQYF. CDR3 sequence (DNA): TGTGCCAGCAGCTCGGGACGCCGCGACCCCTATACGCAGTATTTT.

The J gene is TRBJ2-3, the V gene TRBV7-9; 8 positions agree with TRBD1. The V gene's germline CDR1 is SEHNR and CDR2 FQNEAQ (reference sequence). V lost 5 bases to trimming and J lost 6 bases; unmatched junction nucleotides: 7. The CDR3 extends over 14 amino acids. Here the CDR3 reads CASSPTGAGDTQYF. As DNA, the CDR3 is TGTGCCAGCAGCCCGACAGGGGCAGGGGATACGCAGTATTTT. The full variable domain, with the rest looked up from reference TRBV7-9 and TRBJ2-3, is DTGVSQNPRHKITKRGQNVTFRCDPISEHNRLYWYRQTLGQGPEFLTYFQNEAQLEKSRLLSDRFSAERPKGSFSTLEIQRTEQGDSAMYLCASSPTGAGDTQYFGPGTRLTVL.